This is a list of T cell receptor beta chains from one sample in a study of cytomegalovirus exposure and HLA in healthy donors. Here immunoSEQ multiplex PCR was the method, and the copy in TCRdb shows in-frame clones only, minus some. The sample holds 90,000 to 150,000 clones; approximately 80% are singletons and the top ten take 3.7%. The sample consisted of PBMCs. The receptors were sampled from a human donor in good health. The CDR3 runs from the conserved cysteine through the conserved F or W.

V	J	CDR3
TRBV5-1	TRBJ1-5	CASSLVGSQYQPQHF
TRBV10-3	TRBJ1-1	CAISAQTGNTEAFF
TRBV2	TRBJ1-5	CASKSSAGNNQPQHF
TRBV5-4	TRBJ2-1	CASSLQRETYNEQFF
TRBV19	TRBJ2-7	CASSILSGSYEQYF
TRBV6-5	TRBJ1-6	CASRKGDSNSPLHF
TRBV15	TRBJ2-1	CATSRQTSSHEQFF
TRBV27	TRBJ2-5	CASQWGQGHQETQYF
TRBV12-5	TRBJ2-1	CASGLGTSNEQFF
TRBV11-3	TRBJ2-5	CASSSTGLQETQYF
TRBV25-1	TRBJ2-1	CASSEMDSVRSNEQFF
TRBV5-1	TRBJ2-1	CASSFPGTSSLSGSYNEQFF
TRBV10-1	TRBJ2-7	CASSEQVSYEQYF
TRBV21-1	TRBJ2-7	CASSKALVKDRALF
TRBV18	TRBJ1-1	CASSPSTGEAFF
TRBV5-1	TRBJ2-1	CASSATGSYNEQFF
TRBV19	NA	CASSMDRVHEQYF
TRBV7-6	TRBJ1-1	CASSLPSDTSRTEAFF
TRBV29-1	TRBJ1-3	CSVEVWQGIGNTIYF
TRBV27	TRBJ2-5	CASSWGLAGAETQYF
TRBV27	TRBJ2-7	CASSLKDRPTYEQYF
TRBV4-2	TRBJ1-4	CASSQDTGREKLFF
TRBV10-3	TRBJ2-7	CAISDGRGQDEQYF
TRBV15	TRBJ2-7	CATSRVALSGTGGYEQYF
TRBV20-1	TRBJ1-1	CSARQNTEAFF
TRBV28	TRBJ1-2	CAIKTGSDYGYTF
TRBV27	TRBJ1-2	CASSPMTGWDGYTF
TRBV5-1	TRBJ1-1	CASSPTGPGTEAFF
TRBV10-1	TRBJ2-4	CASSDRQKNIQYF
TRBV6-5	TRBJ1-1	CASSYSTGGTTEAFF
TRBV5-1	TRBJ2-7	CASSLAGTAYEQYF
TRBV19	TRBJ1-1	CASSIVGQVMNTEAFF
TRBV13	TRBJ1-6	CASSFGRTVSGSPLHF
TRBV6-1	TRBJ2-1	CASSGGSGTGDWNEQFF
TRBV19	TRBJ2-3	CASSIGRADTQYF
TRBV15	TRBJ1-5	CATSPNRLQPSRSSNQPQHF
TRBV6-5	TRBJ1-4	CASSSGSTNEKLFF
TRBV18	TRBJ1-1	CASSPSQGLMNTEAFF
TRBV2	TRBJ2-1	CASKGGQGAAHSYNEQFF
TRBV5-8	TRBJ1-1	CASSLGTGEAFF
TRBV28	TRBJ1-5	CAIRDTTLYSNQPQHF
TRBV4-1	TRBJ1-1	CASSQPRGTEAFF
TRBV7-9	TRBJ2-7	CASSRGLAHMGYEQYF
TRBV7-2	TRBJ2-4	CASSLRSGRVLAKNIQYF
TRBV25-1	TRBJ2-7	CASRRGQNSYEQYF